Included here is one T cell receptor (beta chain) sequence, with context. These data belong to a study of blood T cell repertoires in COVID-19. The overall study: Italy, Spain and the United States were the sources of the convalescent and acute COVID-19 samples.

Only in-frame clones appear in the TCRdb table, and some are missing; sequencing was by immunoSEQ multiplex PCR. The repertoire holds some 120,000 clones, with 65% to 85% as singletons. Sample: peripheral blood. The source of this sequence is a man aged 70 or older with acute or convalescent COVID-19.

The CDR3 DNA sequence: TGTGCCAGCAGTGAAGCGGGGGGGTTCGGAAACACCATATATTTT. The encoded protein is CASSEAGGFGNTIYF. V usage is TRBV6-1 and J usage is TRBJ1-3; D is possibly TRBD1 (5 bases). CDR1 and CDR2 (germline): MNHNS, SASEGT. V dropped 0 bases and J dropped 4 bases, with 10 bases sitting between them. The CDR3 length is 15 residues.